These 3 T cell receptor beta chains share one sample of origin, sequenced in a study of blood T cell repertoires in COVID-19. Using immunoSEQ multiplex PCR, the repertoire was profiled, and TCRdb retains in-frame clones only, with some absent. The table has approximately 290,000 clones, approximately 84% seen once. Sequencing was done on a sample of peripheral blood. These receptors all come from an older person with COVID-19, enrolled during active disease.

The chain joins TRBV6-6 to TRBJ2-1; 13 positions match TRBD2. Germline V gene data show CDR1 as MNHNY and CDR2 as SVGAGI (reference sequence). CDR3 size: 15 residues. J gave up 6 bases and V 6 bases, and 5 bases lay outside the gene matches. The CDR3 region is CASRTLAGGPNEQFF. In DNA form, the CDR3 reads TGTGCCAGCAGAACACTAGCGGGGGGGCCCAATGAGCAGTTCTTC.

The V and J genes are TRBV2 and TRBJ2-7; D is possibly TRBD2 (5 bases). The CDR3 contains 12 residues. From germline, CDR1 is SNHLY and CDR2 FYNNEI. Trimming removed 8 bases from V and 3 bases from J, with 11 bases in between. The CDR3 loop reads CASRSRGYEQYF. For the CDR3, the DNA is TGTGCCAGCCGTAGTCGGGGCTACGAGCAGTACTTC.

The chain combines TRBV7-2 with TRBJ1-3; D unresolved. Germline V gene sequence: CDR1 SGHTA, CDR2 FQGNSA. CDR3 length: 16 amino acids. V was trimmed by 0 bases and J by 2 bases, leaving 11 bases between them. The CDR3 protein is CASSLAAGRPGNTIYF. The CDR3 region has the DNA TGTGCCAGCAGCTTAGCGGCGGGCAGACCTGGAAACACCATATATTTT.